This is a list of T cell receptor beta chains from one sample in a study of shared clonotypes between healthy human individuals. Assay: immunoSEQ multiplex PCR; the TCRdb copy retains only in-frame clones and omits some. The data hold some 2,000,000 clones, with 95% observed a single time. Sequenced input: naive CD4+ T cells sorted from blood. The receptors originated from a man younger than 35 in good health. Both conserved end residues are part of each CDR3. A D gene is named only where the DNA matches it firmly. Some rows have no size entry. The others give once, few or many, or a class for an expanded clone.

CDR3 protein	CDR3 DNA	J gene	D gene	V gene	clone size
CASSQAGQWSGEQYF	TGCGCCAGCAGCCAAGCCGGACAGTGGTCTGGGGAGCAGTACTTC	TRBJ2-7	-	TRBV4-3	-
CASSQAGTSDTGELFF	TGCGCCAGCAGCCAGGCCGGGACTAGCGACACCGGGGAGCTGTTTTTT	TRBJ2-2	TRBD2	TRBV4-3	-
CASSLQGARLYSNQPQHF	TGTGCCAGCAGTCTACAGGGGGCCCGCCTATATAGCAATCAGCCCCAGCATTTT	TRBJ1-5	TRBD1	TRBV28	-
CASINSNTEAFF	TGTGCCAGCATCAATAGTAACACTGAAGCTTTCTTT	TRBJ1-1	-	TRBV28	-
CASSLEGPKNIQYF	TGCGCCAGCAGCTTGGAAGGGCCCAAAAACATTCAGTACTTC	TRBJ2-4	-	TRBV5-1	-
CASSLLGEKQFF	TGTGCCAGCAGCTTATTGGGCGAGAAGCAGTTCTTC	TRBJ2-1	-	TRBV7-3	-
CASSLVTNEQFF	TGTGCCAGCAGCTTAGTGACCAATGAGCAGTTCTTC	TRBJ2-1	-	TRBV7-9	-
CASSLAVAPDTQYF	TGCGCCAGCAGCTTGGCGGTAGCTCCAGATACGCAGTATTTT	TRBJ2-3	-	TRBV5-1	-
CAWNLAAGGHHEQYF	TGTGCCTGGAATCTCGCCGCGGGAGGGCACCACGAGCAGTACTTC	TRBJ2-7	TRBD2	TRBV30	-
CASSPANSPLHF	TGTGCCAGCAGCCCCGCAAATTCACCCCTCCACTTT	TRBJ1-6	-	TRBV27	-
CASSERDSNQPQHF	TGTGCCAGCAGTGAGCGAGACAGCAATCAGCCCCAGCATTTT	TRBJ1-5	-	TRBV2	-
CASVRQGETYEQYF	TGTGCCAGCGTCAGACAGGGGGAAACCTACGAGCAGTACTTC	TRBJ2-7	TRBD1	TRBV5-8	-
CASRHDSGYNEQFF	TGTGCCAGCAGACATGATAGCGGGTACAATGAGCAGTTCTTC	TRBJ2-1	TRBD2	TRBV2	once
CASSDSGRELFF	TGTGCCAGCAGTGACTCTGGCCGGGAGCTGTTTTTT	TRBJ2-2	-	TRBV6-4	once
CASTLTPLNTEAFF	TGTGCCAGCACCCTTACACCTTTGAACACTGAAGCTTTCTTT	TRBJ1-1	-	TRBV2	-
CASSPSTDLYGYTF	TGTGCCAGCAGCCCCTCTACCGACCTTTATGGCTACACCTTC	TRBJ1-2	-	TRBV7-6	-
CSVARGGNYGYTF	TGCAGCGTGGCCAGGGGGGGAAACTATGGCTACACCTTC	TRBJ1-2	TRBD1	TRBV29-1	once
CASSRTRDGSYEQYF	TGTGCCAGCAGCCGGACTCGGGACGGCTCCTACGAGCAGTACTTC	TRBJ2-7	-	TRBV6-5	-
CASSYSFGTSSREQYF	TGTGCCAGCAGTTACTCGTTCGGGACTAGCTCACGCGAGCAGTACTTC	TRBJ2-7	TRBD2	TRBV6-5	-
CASTKTGASTDTQYF	TGTGCCAGTACCAAGACAGGGGCTAGCACAGATACGCAGTATTTT	TRBJ2-3	TRBD1	TRBV19	-
CASSPGEAGNTIYF	TGTGCCAGCTCACCCGGGGAAGCTGGAAACACCATATATTTT	TRBJ1-3	-	TRBV18	-
CASSEMGGSLRWHF	TGTGCCAGCAGTGAGATGGGAGGTTCTTTACGGTGGCACTTC	TRBJ1-2	-	TRBV25-1	-
CASSFSGGANNEKLFF	TGTGCCAGCAGCTTCTCGGGAGGGGCGAATAATGAAAAACTGTTTTTT	TRBJ1-4	-	TRBV7-8	-
CAWSVPDAREQFF	TGTGCCTGGAGTGTACCGGACGCACGTGAGCAGTTCTTC	TRBJ2-1	-	TRBV30	-
CASSLQGGVNTEAFF	TGTGCCAGCAGCCTACAGGGGGGAGTTAACACTGAAGCTTTCTTT	TRBJ1-1	TRBD1	TRBV27	-
CASYRGDNSPLHF	TGTGCCAGCTACAGGGGGGATAATTCACCCCTCCACTTT	TRBJ1-6	TRBD1	TRBV6-5	-
CASSLDGRRGQPQHF	TGTGCCAGCAGCTTAGACGGGCGGAGGGGTCAGCCCCAGCATTTT	TRBJ1-5	-	TRBV7-2	-
CASSFSSSYNSPLHF	TGTGCCAGCAGTTTCTCAAGCTCCTATAATTCACCCCTCCACTTT	TRBJ1-6	-	TRBV6-6	-
CASSSGLAGDEQFF	TGTGCCAGCAGCTCCGGACTAGCGGGGGATGAGCAGTTCTTC	TRBJ2-1	TRBD2	TRBV11-3	-
CASSPRTGNTEAFF	TGTGCCAGCAGTCCACGGACAGGGAACACTGAAGCTTTCTTT	TRBJ1-1	TRBD1	TRBV6-6	-
CASSRGTSGLLYEQYF	TGCGCCAGCAGCCGTGGGACTAGCGGGCTCCTCTACGAGCAGTACTTC	TRBJ2-7	TRBD2	TRBV5-1	-